The 26 T cell receptor beta chains in this list originate from one sample, sequenced in a study of blood T cells in healthy people across ages. Alongside a J-beta primer mix, a sample-barcoded 5' primer served in a second PCR lasting about 7 to 12 cycles. From the 5' RACE reads, TCRdb called clonotypes with MiXCR, one entry per CDR3 protein. Seen here are 1,500,000 or so distinct CDR3 sequences, 42% observed once, and the top ten hold more than 4%. The specimen was blood. These TCRs come from a woman under 30 in good health.

J is TRBJ1-2 and V is TRBV5-1; D is possibly TRBD1 (5 bases). Trimming took 5 bases from V and 3 from J, leaving 11 bases between them. Per the germline V gene, CDR1 is SGHRS and CDR2 is YFSETQ. This CDR3 comprises 13 residues. The DNA for the CDR3 is TGCGCCAGCAGAACGGACACCCACTATGGCTACACCTTC. Amino acid sequence: CASRTDTHYGYTF.

This clonotype appeared a few times. The chain joins TRBV5-5 to TRBJ2-1, with 9 bases that match TRBD2. The CDR3 is made up of 15 amino acids. Germline CDR1 SGHKS, CDR2 YYEKEE (reference sequence). Unmatched junction bases numbered 5, after V lost 6 bases and J lost 1 base. The CDR3 DNA is TGTGCCAGCATCCATAGCGGGAGATCCTACAATGAGCAGTTCTTC. Protein: CASIHSGRSYNEQFF.

The V call is TRBV9, the J call TRBJ2-1, with D maybe TRBD1 (5 bases). The last part of the DNA fits TRBJ2-7 better; the J call may be wrong. CDR3 length equals 16 residues. Germline V gene data show CDR1 as SGDLS and CDR2 as YYNGEE. CDR3 coding DNA: TGTGCCAGCAGCCTATTGGGGCATAGGGAATACAATGAGCAGTACTTC. Amino acid sequence: CASSLLGHREYNEQYF.

This clonotype was seen many times. This chain links TRBV7-2 with TRBJ2-1; TRBD1 aligns across 8 bases. Germline V CDR1 and CDR2: SGHTA, FQGNSA. After removal of 6 bases from V and 8 bases from J, the junction contained 18 bases not matched to a gene. CDR3 size: 17 residues. CDR3 sequence: CASRFYQTGGFNDEQFF. Written as DNA, the CDR3 is TGTGCCAGCAGATTTTACCAAACAGGGGGGTTTAACGATGAGCAGTTCTTC.

This clonotype showed up just a few times. The chain has TRBV12-3 or TRBV12-4 and TRBJ2-4; D is tentatively TRBD1 or TRBD2 (5 bases each). The ends were cut back, 4 bases at V and 7 bases at J, with 17 bases in the middle. This CDR3 contains 15 residues. The CDR3 here is CASSYLRGRWNIQYF. The CDR3 nucleotides read TGTGCCAGCAGTTATCTTCGGGGCCGGTGGAACATTCAGTACTTC.

The rearrangement links TRBV6-5 to TRBJ2-7, with 8 bases fitting TRBD2. The length of the CDR3 is 16 residues. Germline CDR1 is MNHEY and CDR2 is SVGAGI. The ends lost 6 bases at V and 6 bases at J; junction bases unmatched: 16. The CDR3 protein is CASRRTSGSYPSEQYF. In DNA, the CDR3 is TGTGCCAGCAGAAGAACTAGCGGTTCCTACCCCTCCGAGCAGTACTTC.

This clonotype was counted only a few times. The J gene is TRBJ2-2, the V gene TRBV21-1; the table's D call, TRBD1, was not checked against the DNA. TRBV21-1 is noted as a pseudogene. The CDR3 sequence is 16 residues long. CDR3 protein: CASSKVVGINTGELFF. The DNA for the CDR3 is TGTGCCAGCAGCAAAGTGGTCGGGATTAACACCGGGGAGCTGTTTTTT.

This clonotype was counted a few times. This rearrangement joins TRBV20-1 to TRBJ2-3, with D tentatively TRBD2 (5 bases). The CDR3 consists of 15 residues. From germline, CDR1 is DFQATT and CDR2 SNEGSKA (reference sequence). Trimming pared 2 bases from V and 3 bases from J, leaving 15 bases between. CDR3 loop: CSARPWLAPTDTQYF. CDR3 DNA sequence: TGCAGTGCTAGACCTTGGCTAGCCCCAACAGATACGCAGTATTTT.

This clonotype was seen only a few times. The chain employs TRBV19 and TRBJ1-1, with a possible D match to TRBD1 (6 bases). CDR1 is LNHDA, CDR2 SQIVND, per germline (reference sequence). The CDR3 covers 14 residues. The germline V and J ends were trimmed by 3 bases and 1 base, with 9 bases remaining between them. The CDR3 sequence is CASSIWTENTEAFF. The CDR3 DNA is TGTGCCAGTAGTATCTGGACAGAGAACACTGAAGCTTTCTTT.

This clonotype was seen more than once but under ten times. The J gene is TRBJ1-5, the V gene TRBV20-1; no clear D gene. Trimming took off 0 bases at V and 4 bases at J, with 16 bases between the two ends. The CDR3 length is 16 residues. Per germline, CDR1 DFQATT and CDR2 SNEGSKA (reference sequence). DNA for the CDR3: TGCAGTGCTAGAGATCGGAGGGTGTTCTATAATCAGCCCCAGCATTTT. Translated: CSARDRRVFYNQPQHF.

This clonotype was counted a few times. The chain uses TRBV4-2 and TRBJ2-3, with 9 bases fitting TRBD2. With 2 bases clipped from V and 4 bases from J, the junction kept 4 bases outside the gene matches. Per germline, CDR1 LGHNA and CDR2 YNFKEQ. The CDR3 is made up of 15 amino acids. CDR3 sequence: CASSQSAGGSDTQYF. Written as DNA, the CDR3 is TGTGCCAGCAGCCAATCAGCGGGAGGCTCAGATACGCAGTATTTT.

The sample holds a few counts of this clonotype. The J gene is TRBJ1-3, the V gene TRBV6-5; no clear D gene. This CDR3 comprises 12 residues. Trimming removed 7 bases from V and 0 bases from J, with 4 bases in between. The germline gives CDR1 MNHEY, CDR2 SVGAGI. The CDR3 reads CASTDSGNTIYF. The CDR3 DNA reads as TGTGCCAGCACAGACTCTGGAAACACCATATATTTT.

The chain employs TRBV6-1 and TRBJ2-3; 8 bases are shared with TRBD1. Germline V CDR1 and CDR2: MNHNS, SASEGT. CDR3 length: 14 residues. The V gene end was trimmed by 8 bases and the J gene end by 5 bases; junction bases not matched to a gene: 9. In nucleotides, the CDR3 is TGTGCCAGCCAAAGCCAGGGGGCGAAAGATACGCAGTATTTT. Translation: CASQSQGAKDTQYF.

The table lists this clonotype with a count of one. This chain uses TRBV11-2 with TRBJ2-7, with D possibly called TRBD1 or TRBD2 (5 bases each). The J call could be wrong; TRBJ2-5 is a better fit for the DNA end. The CDR3 consists of 13 residues. The germline V gene has CDR1 SGHAT and CDR2 FQNNGV. The CDR3 region is CASSFVGVETQYF. The CDR3 nucleotides are TGTGCCAGCAGCTTTGTGGGGGTTGAGACCCAGTACTTC.

V usage is TRBV24-1 and J usage is TRBJ2-6; weak D call: TRBD2 (6 bases). CDR3 length equals 13 residues. CDR1 and CDR2 (germline): KGHDR, SFDVKD. Trimming shortened V by 11 bases and J by 0 bases, and 7 bases separated the two germline ends. CDR3 coding DNA: TGTGCCATCGGGAGCTCTGGGGCCAACGTCCTGACTTTC. This gives the protein CAIGSSGANVLTF.

The chain links TRBV12-3 or TRBV12-4 to TRBJ2-5, with 10 positions matching TRBD2. The CDR3 runs to 17 residues. The junction had 6 bases not matched to a gene; V was cut back by 1 base and J by 1 base. The CDR3 loop is CASSLGVAGGTQETQYF. In DNA form, the CDR3 reads TGTGCCAGCAGTTTAGGGGTAGCGGGGGGAACCCAAGAGACCCAGTACTTC.

This clonotype was seen only a few times. This rearrangement joins TRBV4-1 to TRBJ1-5; D might be TRBD1 (6 bases). This CDR3 is 16 amino acids long. CDR1 MGHRA and CDR2 YSYEKL come from the germline V gene. V dropped 4 bases and J dropped 4 bases, with 17 bases sitting between them. The CDR3 protein is CASSPGRGGGNQPQHF. The CDR3 region has the DNA TGCGCCAGCAGCCCGGGGAGGGGAGGGGGAAATCAGCCCCAGCATTTT.

This clonotype was seen more than once but under ten times. This chain uses TRBV12-3 or TRBV12-4 with TRBJ2-5; D unclear. This CDR3 is built from 18 residues. V lost 6 bases, J lost 4 bases, and 27 bases lay in between. CDR3 sequence: CASSQNSLPGPAAETQYF. CDR3 DNA sequence: TGTGCCAGCAGCCAGAATTCCCTCCCCGGACCGGCAGCAGAGACCCAGTACTTC.

This chain links TRBV9 with TRBJ2-3; D unresolved. Trimming took 0 bases from V and 1 from J, leaving 9 bases between them. Germline V gene data show CDR1 as SGDLS and CDR2 as YYNGEE. The CDR3 sequence is 15 residues long. CDR3 sequence: CASSVGPGRTDTQYF. CDR3 DNA sequence: TGTGCCAGCAGCGTAGGTCCAGGCCGCACAGATACGCAGTATTTT.

The CDR3 loop is CAISPGGDEQFF. CDR3 nucleotide sequence: TGTGCCATCAGCCCGGGGGGTGATGAGCAGTTCTTC. The V and J genes are TRBV10-3 and TRBJ2-1; 7 positions agree with TRBD2. This CDR3 comprises 12 residues. V was clipped by 6 bases and J by 8 bases; unmatched bases: 4. CDR1 is ENHRY, CDR2 SYGVKD, per germline.

The chain recombines TRBV20-1 with TRBJ2-4; 8 nucleotides align to TRBD2. The DNA end is more similar to TRBJ2-7, so the J call may be wrong. The CDR3 totals 16 residues. The germline gives CDR1 DFQATT, CDR2 SNEGSKA (reference sequence). DNA for the CDR3: TGCAGTGCTAGAGATCACTCTAGCGGGCGTCCGTACGAGCAGTACTTC. It translates to CSARDHSSGRPYEQYF.

This clonotype was detected only a few times. This chain uses TRBV29-1 with TRBJ2-1; 9 nucleotides align to TRBD2. Per the germline V gene, CDR1 is SQVTM and CDR2 is ANQGSEA. This CDR3 contains 14 residues. The V gene end was trimmed by 7 bases and the J gene end by 6 bases; junction bases not matched to a gene: 10. The CDR3 DNA reads TGCAGCGCCTCTGGACTAGCGAGGGGCAATGAGCAGTTCTTC. Translated: CSASGLARGNEQFF.

This chain connects TRBV7-3 to TRBJ2-1, with TRBD2 matching 13 bases. CDR3 length equals 15 residues. Unmatched junction bases numbered 4, after V lost 5 bases and J lost 6 bases. Germline V gene lookup returns CDR1 SGHTA and CDR2 FQGTGA. The CDR3 sequence is CASSPTSGGLNEQFF. CDR3 in DNA: TGTGCCAGCAGCCCGACTAGCGGGGGGCTCAATGAGCAGTTCTTC.

This clonotype was seen a handful of times. The chain recombines TRBV9 with TRBJ2-1, with D tentatively TRBD2 (5 bases). The ends were cut back, 4 bases at V and 9 bases at J, with 11 bases in the middle. The CDR3 is 12 residues long. Germline CDR1 and CDR2: SGDLS and YYNGEE. The CDR3 region has the DNA TGTGCCAGCAGCCCTAGCCCAAGTGAGCAGTTCTTC. It is translated as CASSPSPSEQFF.

The table lists this clonotype with a few counts. The chain uses TRBV5-5 and TRBJ2-1; D may be TRBD1 (5 bases). Germline CDR1 is SGHKS and CDR2 is YYEKEE (reference sequence). The V end was cut by 0 bases, the J end by 8 bases, with 21 bases between. The CDR3 length is 17 residues. The CDR3 DNA reads as TGTGCCAGCAGCTTGGAGACAGCCAGGAGCCGACGCTATGAGCAGTTCTTC. This sequence encodes CASSLETARSRRYEQFF.

This clonotype was seen a few times. The rearrangement uses TRBV29-1 and TRBJ1-1; D not certain. V was trimmed by 1 base and J by 4 bases, leaving 16 bases between them. This CDR3 has 15 amino acids. Germline values: CDR1 SQVTM, CDR2 ANQGSEA. This chain's CDR3 is CSVEGSSRLGTEAFF. In nucleotides, the CDR3 is TGCAGCGTTGAAGGCTCGTCCCGGCTGGGCACTGAAGCTTTCTTT.